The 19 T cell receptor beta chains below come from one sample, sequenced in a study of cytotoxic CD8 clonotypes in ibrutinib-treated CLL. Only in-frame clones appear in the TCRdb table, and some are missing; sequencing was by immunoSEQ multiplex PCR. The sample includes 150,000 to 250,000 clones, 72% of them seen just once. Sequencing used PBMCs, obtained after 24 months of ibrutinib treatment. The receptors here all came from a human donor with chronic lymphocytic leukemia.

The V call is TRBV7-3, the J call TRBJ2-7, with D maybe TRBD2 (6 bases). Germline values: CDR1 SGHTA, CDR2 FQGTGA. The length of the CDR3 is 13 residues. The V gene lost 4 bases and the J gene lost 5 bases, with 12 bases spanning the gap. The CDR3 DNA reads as TGTGCCAGCAGCTCCCAACCTAGCGACGAGCAGTACTTC. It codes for CASSSQPSDEQYF.

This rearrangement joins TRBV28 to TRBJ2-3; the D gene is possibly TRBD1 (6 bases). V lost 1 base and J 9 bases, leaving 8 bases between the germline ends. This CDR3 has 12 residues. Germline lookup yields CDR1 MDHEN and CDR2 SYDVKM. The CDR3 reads CASSLSGTTQYF. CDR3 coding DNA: TGTGCCAGCAGTTTATCGGGGACAACGCAGTATTTT.

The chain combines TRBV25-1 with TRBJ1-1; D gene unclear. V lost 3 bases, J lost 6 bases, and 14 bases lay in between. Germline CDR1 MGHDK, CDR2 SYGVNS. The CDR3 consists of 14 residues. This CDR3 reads CASSDPPPGAEAFF. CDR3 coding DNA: TGTGCCAGCAGTGATCCCCCCCCCGGGGCTGAAGCTTTCTTT.

DNA for the CDR3: TGTGCCAGCAGCCGAGGGCCGACAGGGTCCGAGCAGTACTTC. Its translation: CASSRGPTGSEQYF. The V gene is TRBV7-9, the J gene TRBJ2-7; 7 nucleotides line up with TRBD1. V lost 5 bases to trimming and J lost 6 bases; unmatched junction nucleotides: 10. The CDR3 runs to 14 residues. In germline, CDR1 is SEHNR, CDR2 FQNEAQ (reference sequence). The variable domain in full, with the rest retrieved from reference TRBV7-9 and TRBJ2-7, is DTGVSQNPRHKITKRGQNVTFRCDPISEHNRLYWYRQTLGQGPEFLTYFQNEAQLEKSRLLSDRFSAERPKGSFSTLEIQRTEQGDSAMYLCASSRGPTGSEQYFGPGTRLTVT.

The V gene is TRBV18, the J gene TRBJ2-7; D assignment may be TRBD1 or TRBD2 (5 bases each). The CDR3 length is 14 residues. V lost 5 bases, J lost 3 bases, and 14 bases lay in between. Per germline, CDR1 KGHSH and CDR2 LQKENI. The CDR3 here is CASSLWGNNYEQYF. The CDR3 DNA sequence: TGTGCCAGCTCATTGTGGGGGAACAACTACGAGCAGTACTTC.

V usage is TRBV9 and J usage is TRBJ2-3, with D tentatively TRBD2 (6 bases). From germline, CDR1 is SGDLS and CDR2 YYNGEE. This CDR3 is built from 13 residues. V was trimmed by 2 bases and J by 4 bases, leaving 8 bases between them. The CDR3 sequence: CASSVRLADTQYF. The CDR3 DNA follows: TGTGCCAGCAGCGTCCGACTAGCAGATACGCAGTATTTT. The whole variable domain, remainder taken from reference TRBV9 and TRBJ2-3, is DSGVTQTPKHLITATGQRVTLRCSPRSGDLSVYWYQQSLDQGLQFLIQYYNGEERAKGNILERFSAQQFPDLHSELNLSSLELGDSALYFCASSVRLADTQYFGPGTRLTVL.

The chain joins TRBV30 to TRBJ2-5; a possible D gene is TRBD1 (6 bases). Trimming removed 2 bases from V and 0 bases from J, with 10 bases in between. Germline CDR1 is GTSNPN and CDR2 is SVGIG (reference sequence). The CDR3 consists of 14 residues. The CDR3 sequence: CAWSPGQYQETQYF. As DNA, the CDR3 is TGTGCCTGGAGTCCCGGACAGTACCAAGAGACCCAGTACTTC.

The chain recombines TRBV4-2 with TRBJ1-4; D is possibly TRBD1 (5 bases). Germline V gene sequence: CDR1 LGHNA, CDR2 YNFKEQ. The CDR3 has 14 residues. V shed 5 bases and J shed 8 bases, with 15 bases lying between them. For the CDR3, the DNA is TGTGCCAGCAGCTTGGGGGGAGAAATGGAAAAACTGTTTTTT. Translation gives CASSLGGEMEKLFF.

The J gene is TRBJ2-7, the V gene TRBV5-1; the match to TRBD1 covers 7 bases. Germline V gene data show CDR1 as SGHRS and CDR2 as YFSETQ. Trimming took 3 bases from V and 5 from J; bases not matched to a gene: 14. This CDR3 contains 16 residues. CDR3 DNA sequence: TGCGCCAGCAGCTGGACAGGCCGAAAAGGCATCCACGAGCAGTACTTC. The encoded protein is CASSWTGRKGIHEQYF.

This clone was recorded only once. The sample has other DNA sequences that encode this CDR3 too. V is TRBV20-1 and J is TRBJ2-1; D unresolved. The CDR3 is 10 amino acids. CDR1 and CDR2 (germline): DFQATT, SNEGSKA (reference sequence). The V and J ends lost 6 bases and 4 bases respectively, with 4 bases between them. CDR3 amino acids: CSALYNEQFF. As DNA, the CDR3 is TGCAGTGCCCTGTACAATGAGCAGTTCTTC.

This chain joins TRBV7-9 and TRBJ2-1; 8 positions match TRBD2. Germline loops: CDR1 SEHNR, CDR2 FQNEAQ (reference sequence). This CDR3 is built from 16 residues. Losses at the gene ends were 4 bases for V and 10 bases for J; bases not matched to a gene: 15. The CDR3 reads CASSSHTSGLREEQFF. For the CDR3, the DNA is TGTGCCAGCAGCTCCCATACTAGCGGACTAAGGGAGGAGCAGTTCTTC.

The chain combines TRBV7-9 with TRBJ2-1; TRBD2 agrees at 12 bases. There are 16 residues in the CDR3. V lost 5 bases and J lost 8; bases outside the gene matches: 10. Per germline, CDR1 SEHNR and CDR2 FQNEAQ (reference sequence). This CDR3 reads CASSPEPSGRAYEQFF. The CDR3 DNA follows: TGTGCCAGCAGCCCGGAGCCTAGCGGGAGGGCCTATGAGCAGTTCTTC.

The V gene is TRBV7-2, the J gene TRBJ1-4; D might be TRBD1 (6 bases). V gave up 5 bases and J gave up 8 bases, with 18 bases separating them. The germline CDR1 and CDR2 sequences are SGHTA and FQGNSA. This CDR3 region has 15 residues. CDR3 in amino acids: CASSIGLGAGEKLFF. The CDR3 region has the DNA TGTGCCAGCAGCATAGGGCTGGGGGCTGGGGAAAAACTGTTTTTT. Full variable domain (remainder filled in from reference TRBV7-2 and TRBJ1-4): GAGVSQSPSNKVTEKGKDVELRCDPISGHTALYWYRQSLGQGLEFLIYFQGNSAPDKSGLPSDRFSAERTGGSVSTLTIQRTQQEDSAVYLCASSIGLGAGEKLFFGSGTQLSVL.

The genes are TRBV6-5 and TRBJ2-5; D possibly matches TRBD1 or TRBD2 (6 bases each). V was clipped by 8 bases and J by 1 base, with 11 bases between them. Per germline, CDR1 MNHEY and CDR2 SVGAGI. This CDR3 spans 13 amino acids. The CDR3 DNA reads TGTGCCAGCCGGGAGACAGGCCAAGAGACCCAGTACTTC. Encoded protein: CASRETGQETQYF.

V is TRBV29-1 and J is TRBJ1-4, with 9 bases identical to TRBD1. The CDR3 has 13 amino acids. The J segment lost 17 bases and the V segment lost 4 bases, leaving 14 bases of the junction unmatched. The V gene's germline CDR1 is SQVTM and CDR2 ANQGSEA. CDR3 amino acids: CSVALADRGLHFF. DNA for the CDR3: TGCAGCGTTGCACTGGCGGACAGGGGTTTGCATTTTTTT.

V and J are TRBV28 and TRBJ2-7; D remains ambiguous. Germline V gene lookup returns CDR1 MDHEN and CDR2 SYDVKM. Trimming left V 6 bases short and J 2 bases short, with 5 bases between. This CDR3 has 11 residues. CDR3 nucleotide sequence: TGTGCCAGCAGAAGGGCCTACGAGCAGTACTTC. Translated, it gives CASRRAYEQYF. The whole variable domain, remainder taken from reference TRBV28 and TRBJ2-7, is DVKVTQSSRYLVKRTGEKVFLECVQDMDHENMFWYRQDPGLGLRLIYFSYDVKMKEKGDIPEGYSVSREKKERFSLILESASTNQTSMYLCASRRAYEQYFGPGTRLTVT.

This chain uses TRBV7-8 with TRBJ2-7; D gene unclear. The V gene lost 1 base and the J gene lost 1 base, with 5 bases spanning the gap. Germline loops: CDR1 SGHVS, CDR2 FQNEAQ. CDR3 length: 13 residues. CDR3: CASSLVQSYEQYF. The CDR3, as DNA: TGTGCCAGCAGCTTAGTGCAGTCCTACGAGCAGTACTTC. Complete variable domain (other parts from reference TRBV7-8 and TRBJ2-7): GAGVSQSPRYKVAKRGQDVALRCDPISGHVSLFWYQQALGQGPEFLTYFQNEAQLDKSGLPSDRFFAERPEGSVSTLKIQRTQQEDSAVYLCASSLVQSYEQYFGPGTRLTVT.

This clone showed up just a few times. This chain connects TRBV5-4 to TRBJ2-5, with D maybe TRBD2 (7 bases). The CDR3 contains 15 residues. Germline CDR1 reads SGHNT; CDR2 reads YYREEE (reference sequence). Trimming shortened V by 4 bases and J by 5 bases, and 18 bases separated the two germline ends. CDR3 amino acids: CASSAGGAGQETQYF. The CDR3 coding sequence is TGTGCCAGCAGCGCTGGGGGGGCCGGGCAGGAGACCCAGTACTTC.

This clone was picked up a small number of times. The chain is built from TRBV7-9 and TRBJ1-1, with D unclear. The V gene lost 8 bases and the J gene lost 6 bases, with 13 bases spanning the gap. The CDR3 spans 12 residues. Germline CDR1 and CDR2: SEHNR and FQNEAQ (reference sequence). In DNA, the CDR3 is TGTGCCAGCCCAGGAGTGGGTCCTGAAGCTTTCTTT. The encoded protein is CASPGVGPEAFF. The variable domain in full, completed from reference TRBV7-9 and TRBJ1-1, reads DTGVSQNPRHKITKRGQNVTFRCDPISEHNRLYWYRQTLGQGPEFLTYFQNEAQLEKSRLLSDRFSAERPKGSFSTLEIQRTEQGDSAMYLCASPGVGPEAFFGQGTRLTVV.